The rows below give T cell receptor beta chains drawn from one sample of a study of type 1 and type 2 diabetes patients. TCRdb itself ran the multiplex PCR reads through MiXCR, one entry per CDR3 protein. This sample carries about 290,000 distinct CDR3 sequences, approximately 45% of them seen once, and the ten largest clones take about an eighth. Sequenced input: peripheral blood mononuclear cells (PBMCs). The receptor set was obtained from a man aged 18 to 35 with type 2 diabetes. CDR3s include the opening cysteine and the closing phenylalanine or tryptophan. D genes are given only for firm matches. Clone sizes are given selectively: once, few, many, or a class where the clone is expanded.

>TRBJ1-4|NA|TRBV12-3/TRBV12-4|NA
TGTGCCAGCAGTTTTGACACCCTCGACGAAAAACTGTTTTTT
CASSFDTLDEKLFF
>TRBJ2-7|NA|TRBV19|NA
TGTGCCAGTAGCGCCCACTACCAGCAGTACTTC
CASSAHYQQYF
>TRBJ1-1|NA|TRBV29-1|NA
TGCAGCGTCGTGCGGACGGATAACACTGAAGCTTTCTTT
CSVVRTDNTEAFF
>TRBJ2-7|few|TRBV15|TRBD1
TGTGCCACCAGCAGAGGGGCGGGACAGGGAGAGAGCGAGCAGTACTTC
CATSRGAGQGESEQYF
>TRBJ2-5|many|TRBV29-1|TRBD2
TGCAGCGTTCTCGAAGCGGGAGTGCAAGAGACCCAGTACTTC
CSVLEAGVQETQYF
>TRBJ2-1|NA|TRBV19|NA
TGTGCCAGTAGTCCCGGGCCATCACCCAGTGAGCAGTTCTTC
CASSPGPSPSEQFF
>TRBJ2-2|NA|TRBV19|NA
TGTGCCAGTAGTACCGTAACTCCGGGAACCGGGGAGCTGTTTTTT
CASSTVTPGTGELFF
>TRBJ2-1|NA|TRBV2|NA
TGTGCCAGCAGTGCGACTAGACCTCCCAATGAGCAGTTCTTC
CASSATRPPNEQFF
>TRBJ1-5|NA|TRBV15|NA
TGTGCCACCAGCAGTTGGGCGAATCAGCCCCAGCATTTT
CATSSWANQPQHF
>TRBJ2-6|NA|TRBV12-3/TRBV12-4|NA
TGTGCCAGCAGTTTACAGGGGACTGGGGCCAACGTCCTGACTTTC
CASSLQGTGANVLTF
>TRBJ2-1|NA|TRBV19|NA
TGTGCCAGTAGTCCCGGGAACTACAATGAGCAGTTCTTC
CASSPGNYNEQFF
>TRBJ1-5|NA|TRBV10-3|NA
TGTGCCATCAGTGAGTCGAGTCTCGGGGATCAGCCCCAGCATTTT
CAISESSLGDQPQHF
>TRBJ1-1|few|TRBV5-1|NA
TGCGCCAGCAGCTGGACCGGCAGGGGCACTGAAGCTTTCTTT
CASSWTGRGTEAFF
>TRBJ2-1|once|TRBV7-9|NA
TGTGCCAGCAGCTTCAAGGACAATGAGCAGTTCTTC
CASSFKDNEQFF
>TRBJ2-5|NA|TRBV20-1|TRBD2
TGCAGTGCTAGAGATAGGCTAGCGGGAGCGTTGGAGACCCAGTACTTC
CSARDRLAGALETQYF
>TRBJ2-7|few|TRBV7-2|NA
TGTGCCAGCAGCTTAGAGTCCGACTCGAGTCAGTACTTC
CASSLESDSSQYF
>TRBJ2-5|NA|TRBV6-1|NA
TGTGCCAGCAGTGAAGCCCGTCGAACAAGGCAAGAGACCCAGTACTTC
CASSEARRTRQETQYF
>TRBJ1-2|NA|TRBV7-3|NA
TGTGCCAGCAGATTAACCTCAAGCGGCTACACCTTC
CASRLTSSGYTF
>TRBJ1-1|NA|TRBV10-2|NA
TGCGCCAGCAGTGAGGGTCGGGTCGTTTCTTTCTTT
CASSEGRVVSFF
>TRBJ1-6|few|TRBV28|NA
TGTGCCGGCCGGACAGCTAATTCACCCCTCCACTTT
CAGRTANSPLHF
>TRBJ2-7|few|TRBV20-1|NA
TGCAGTGCTAGAGAAAGCTCCTACGAGCAGTACTTC
CSARESSYEQYF
>TRBJ1-1|few|TRBV10-3|NA
TGTGCCATCCAGGGAAACATGGAGAACACTGAAGCTTTCTTT
CAIQGNMENTEAFF
>TRBJ2-1|NA|TRBV9|NA
TGTGCCAGCAGCCCCCAAGCCGTGCGGGAATACAATGAGCAGTTCTTC
CASSPQAVREYNEQFF
>TRBJ1-4|NA|TRBV6-5|NA
TGTGCCAGTTATAGGGCAACTAATGAAAAACTGTTTTTT
CASYRATNEKLFF
>TRBJ2-3|few|TRBV6-6|NA
TGTGCCAGCAGTCCGTGGGACACAGTAACAGATACGCAGTATTTT
CASSPWDTVTDTQYF
>TRBJ1-1|NA|TRBV19|NA
TGTGCCAGTAGTATCGGCCGAGGGGTACGTACTGAAGCTTTCTTT
CASSIGRGVRTEAFF
>TRBJ2-2|few|TRBV20-1|TRBD2
TGCAGTGCTAGACTAGCGGGGGCCGACACCGGGGAGCTGTTTTTT
CSARLAGADTGELFF
>TRBJ2-1|NA|TRBV12-3/TRBV12-4|NA
TGTGCCAGCACCTCTTTGGGGGGTGAGCAGTTCTTC
CASTSLGGEQFF
>TRBJ1-1|NA|TRBV7-2|NA
TGTGCCAGCAGCCCGGACGACACTGAAGCTTTCTTT
CASSPDDTEAFF
>TRBJ2-3|NA|TRBV6-6|TRBD2
TGTGCCAGCAGTTACTCGGGGACTAGTTCAGATACGCAGTATTTT
CASSYSGTSSDTQYF
>TRBJ2-1|NA|TRBV10-2|NA
TGCGCCAGCAGTGAGTCGGGGGTAAATAGTGAGCAGTTCTTC
CASSESGVNSEQFF
>TRBJ1-1|NA|TRBV7-6|NA
TGTGCCAGCAGTTCCCTGCGGGACGCGAACACTGAAGCTTTCTTT
CASSSLRDANTEAFF
>TRBJ2-2|NA|TRBV11-2|NA
TGTGCCAGCAGCTTGGAGGCGAGGGGGGAGCTGTTTTTT
CASSLEARGELFF
>TRBJ2-7|many|TRBV19|TRBD2
TGTGCCAGTAGTATAGGGGGAGGGCCAACTTACGAGCAGTACTTC
CASSIGGGPTYEQYF
>TRBJ1-6|few|TRBV20-1|TRBD1
TGCAGTGCTCGTAAGGGACAGGGAAATTCACCCCTCCACTTT
CSARKGQGNSPLHF
>TRBJ2-1|few|TRBV19|NA
TGTGCCAGTAGTCCCATGGGGGGCACCTACAATGAGCAGTTCTTC
CASSPMGGTYNEQFF
>TRBJ2-7|NA|TRBV7-2|NA
TGTGCCTGGGGGGTTTCCTACGAGCAGTACTTC
CAWGVSYEQYF
>TRBJ2-3|NA|TRBV20-1|TRBD1
TGCAGTGCTACCACCTGGACAGGGGGAGGGACAGATACGCAGTATTTT
CSATTWTGGGTDTQYF
>TRBJ2-7|NA|TRBV11-2|NA
TGTGCCAGCAGCTCCCGGGCCGAGCAGTACTTC
CASSSRAEQYF
>TRBJ1-5|NA|TRBV28|TRBD1
TGTGCCAGCAGCCGGGACAGGCGGGGTCAGGGCAATCAGCCCCAGCATTTT
CASSRDRRGQGNQPQHF
>TRBJ2-1|NA|TRBV10-1|TRBD2
TGCGCCAGCAGTAGCGGGAGGGCCAGAAGTGAGCAGTTCTTC
CASSSGRARSEQFF
>TRBJ1-1|NA|TRBV5-1|NA
TGCGCCAGCAGCATTCGGGCCGAGCGGAACACTGAAGCTTTCTTT
CASSIRAERNTEAFF
>TRBJ2-1|NA|TRBV30|TRBD2
TGTGCCTGGGACCCCGGGACTACTAACAATGAGCAGTTCTTC
CAWDPGTTNNEQFF
>TRBJ1-2|few|TRBV15|NA
TGTGCCACCAGCAGAGATAAGGCCCGCAGGGGCTACACCTTC
CATSRDKARRGYTF
>TRBJ1-1|NA|TRBV19|NA
TGTGCCAATAGTTTATCAGGGTGGAAAACTGAAGCTTTCTTT
CANSLSGWKTEAFF
>TRBJ1-6|NA|TRBV30|NA
TGTGCCTGGACCCGGACACCCAATTCACCCCTCCACTTT
CAWTRTPNSPLHF
>TRBJ2-1|NA|TRBV7-2|NA
TGTGCCAGCAGCCCCAGTGTCGGTGAGCAGTTCTTC
CASSPSVGEQFF
>TRBJ2-3|few|TRBV20-1|NA
TGCAGTACCATGCGCGGGCCCAGCACAGATACGCAGTATTTT
CSTMRGPSTDTQYF
>TRBJ2-3|NA|TRBV6-5|NA
TGTGCCAGCAGTTTCGAGTCCGGGACAGATACGCAGTATTTT
CASSFESGTDTQYF
>TRBJ1-1|NA|TRBV9|NA
TGTGCCAGCAGCGTAGTAGGGGCAGGGGTAAAGACTGAAGCTTTCTTT
CASSVVGAGVKTEAFF
>TRBJ1-2|few|TRBV7-8|NA
TGTGCCAGCAGCTTAGGCCGCAGGGAGGGCTACACCTTC
CASSLGRREGYTF
>TRBJ2-7|few|TRBV27|TRBD2
TGTGCCAGCAGTTTAGCGGGAGGCGGGTACGAGCAGTACTTC
CASSLAGGGYEQYF
>TRBJ2-5|NA|TRBV24-1|NA
TGTGCCACCAGTGATTGGGAAGTTTCGGAGACCCAGTACTTC
CATSDWEVSETQYF
>TRBJ1-4|few|TRBV19|TRBD1
TGTGCCAGTGCTACTGGGACAGGCCGTGAAAAACTGTTTTTT
CASATGTGREKLFF